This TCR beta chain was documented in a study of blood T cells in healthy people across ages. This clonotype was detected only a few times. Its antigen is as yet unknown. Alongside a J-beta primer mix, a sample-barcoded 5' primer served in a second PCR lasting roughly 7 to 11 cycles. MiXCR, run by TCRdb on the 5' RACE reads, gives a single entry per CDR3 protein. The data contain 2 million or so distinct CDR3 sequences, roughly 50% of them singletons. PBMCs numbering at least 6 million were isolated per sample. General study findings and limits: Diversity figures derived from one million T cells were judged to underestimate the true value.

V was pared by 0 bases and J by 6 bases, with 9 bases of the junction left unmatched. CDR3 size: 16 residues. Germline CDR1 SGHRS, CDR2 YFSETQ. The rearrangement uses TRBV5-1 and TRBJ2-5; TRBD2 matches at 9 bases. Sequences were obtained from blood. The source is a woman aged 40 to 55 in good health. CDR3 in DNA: TGCGCCAGCAGCTTGGTTGGCGGGGGGGCTATGAAGACCCAGTACTTC. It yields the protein CASSLVGGGAMKTQYF.